A single T cell receptor beta chain is shown here with its context. The target antigen is unknown. This record comes from a study of T cell responses to AZD1222 COVID-19 vaccine. Data came from immunoSEQ multiplex PCR; TCRdb stores just in-frame clones and leaves some out. The sample has about 99,000 clones; around nine tenths are singletons. Losses at the gene ends were 3 bases for V and 6 bases for J; bases not matched to a gene: 8. This CDR3 is 14 amino acids long. CDR1 MNHEY and CDR2 SMNVEV come from the germline V gene (reference sequence). Broader study findings: Close to half of spike-specific TCRs reportedly recognize unmutated variant regions. Only five to seven individuals given AZD1222 were seropositive at baseline. White British people made up most donors, females outnumbered males, and clonal diversity was possibly underestimated. Dominant at 160-218 and 743-854, vaccine-associated CD4 TCRs also spanned spike.

V usage is TRBV27 and J usage is TRBJ2-7, with 7 bases matching TRBD1. The sequence came from an adult who received the MenACWY meningococcal vaccine as a control. The sample consisted of peripheral blood, taken 28 days after the second dose of the MenACWY control vaccine. The CDR3 coding sequence is TGTGCCAGCAGTTTTACAGGGGTAGTCGGCGAGCAGTACTTC. It is translated as CASSFTGVVGEQYF.